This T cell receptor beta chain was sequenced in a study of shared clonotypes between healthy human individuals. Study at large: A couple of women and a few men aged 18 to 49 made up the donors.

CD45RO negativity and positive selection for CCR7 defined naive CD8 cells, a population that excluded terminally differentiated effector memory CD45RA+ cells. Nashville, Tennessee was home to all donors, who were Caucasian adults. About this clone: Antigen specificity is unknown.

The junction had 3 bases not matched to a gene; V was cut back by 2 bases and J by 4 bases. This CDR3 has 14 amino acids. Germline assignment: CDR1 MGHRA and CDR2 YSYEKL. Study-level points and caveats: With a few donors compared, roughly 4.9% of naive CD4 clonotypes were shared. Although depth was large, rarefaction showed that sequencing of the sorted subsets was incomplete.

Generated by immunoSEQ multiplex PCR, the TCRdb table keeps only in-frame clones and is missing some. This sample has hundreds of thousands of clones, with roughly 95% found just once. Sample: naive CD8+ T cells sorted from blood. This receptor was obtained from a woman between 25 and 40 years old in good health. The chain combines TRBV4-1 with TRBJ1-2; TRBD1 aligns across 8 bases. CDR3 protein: CASSQRTGIYGYTF. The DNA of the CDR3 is TGCGCCAGCAGCCAAAGGACAGGGATCTATGGCTACACCTTC.